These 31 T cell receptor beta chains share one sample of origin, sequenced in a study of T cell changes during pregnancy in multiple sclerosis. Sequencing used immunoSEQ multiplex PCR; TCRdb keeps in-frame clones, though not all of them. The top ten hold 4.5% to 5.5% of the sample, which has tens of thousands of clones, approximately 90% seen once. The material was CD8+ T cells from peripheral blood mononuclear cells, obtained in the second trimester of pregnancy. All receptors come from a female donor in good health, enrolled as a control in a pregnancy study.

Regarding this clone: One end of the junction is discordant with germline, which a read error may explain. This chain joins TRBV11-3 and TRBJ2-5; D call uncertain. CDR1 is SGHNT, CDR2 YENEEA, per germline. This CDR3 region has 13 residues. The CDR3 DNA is TGTGCCAACAGCGCCCGGTCCCGGGAGACCCAGTACTTC. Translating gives CANSARSRETQYF.

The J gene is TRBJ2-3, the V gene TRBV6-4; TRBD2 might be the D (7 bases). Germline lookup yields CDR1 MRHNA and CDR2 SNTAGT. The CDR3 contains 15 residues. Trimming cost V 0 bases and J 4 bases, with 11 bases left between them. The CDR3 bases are TGTGCCAGCAGTGACTCGGGGGGGCAGGCAGATACGCAGTATTTT. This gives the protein CASSDSGGQADTQYF.

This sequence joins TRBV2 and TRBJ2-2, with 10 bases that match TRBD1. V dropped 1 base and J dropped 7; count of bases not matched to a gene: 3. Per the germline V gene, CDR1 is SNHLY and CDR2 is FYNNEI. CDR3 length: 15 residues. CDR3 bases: TGTGCCAGCAGTGAAGGACAGGGGGCGGTCGGGGAGCTGTTTTTT. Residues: CASSEGQGAVGELFF.

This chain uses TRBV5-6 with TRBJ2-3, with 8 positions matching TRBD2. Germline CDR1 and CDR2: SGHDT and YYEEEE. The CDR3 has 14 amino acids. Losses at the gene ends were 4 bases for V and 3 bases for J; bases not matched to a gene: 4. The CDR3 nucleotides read TGTGCCAGCAGCCCGGGACTAGTAACAGATACGCAGTATTTT. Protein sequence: CASSPGLVTDTQYF.

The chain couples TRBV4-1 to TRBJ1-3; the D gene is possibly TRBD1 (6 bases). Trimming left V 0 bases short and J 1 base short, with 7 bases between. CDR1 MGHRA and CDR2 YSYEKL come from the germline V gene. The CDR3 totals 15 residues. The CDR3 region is CASSQDQGSGNTIYF. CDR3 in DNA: TGCGCCAGCAGCCAAGATCAGGGGTCTGGAAACACCATATATTTT.

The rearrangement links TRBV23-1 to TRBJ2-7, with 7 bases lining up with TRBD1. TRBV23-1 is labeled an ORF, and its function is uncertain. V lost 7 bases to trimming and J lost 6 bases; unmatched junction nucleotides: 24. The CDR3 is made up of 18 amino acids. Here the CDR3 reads CASKPTGPRSPWYCEQYF. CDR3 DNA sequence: TGCGCCAGCAAACCGACAGGGCCTAGAAGTCCCTGGTATTGCGAGCAGTACTTC.

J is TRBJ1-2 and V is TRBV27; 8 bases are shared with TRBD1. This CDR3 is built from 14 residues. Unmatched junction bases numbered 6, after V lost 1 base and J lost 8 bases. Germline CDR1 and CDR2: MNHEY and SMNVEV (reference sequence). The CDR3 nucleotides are TGTGCCAGCAGTTTATTCGCAGGGGGCGAGGGCTACACCTTC. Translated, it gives CASSLFAGGEGYTF.

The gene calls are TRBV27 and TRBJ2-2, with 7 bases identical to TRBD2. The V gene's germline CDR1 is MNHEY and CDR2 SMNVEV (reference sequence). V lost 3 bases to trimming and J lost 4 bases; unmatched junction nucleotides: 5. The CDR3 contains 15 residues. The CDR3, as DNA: TGTGCCAGCAGTTTGGGGGGGAGGGTCACCGGGGAGCTGTTTTTT. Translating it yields CASSLGGRVTGELFF.

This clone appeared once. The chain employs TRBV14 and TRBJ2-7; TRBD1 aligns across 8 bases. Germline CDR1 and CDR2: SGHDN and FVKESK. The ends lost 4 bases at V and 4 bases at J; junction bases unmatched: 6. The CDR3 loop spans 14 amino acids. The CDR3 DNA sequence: TGTGCCAGCAGCCCCGGACAGGGTGCATACGAGCAGTACTTC. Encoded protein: CASSPGQGAYEQYF.

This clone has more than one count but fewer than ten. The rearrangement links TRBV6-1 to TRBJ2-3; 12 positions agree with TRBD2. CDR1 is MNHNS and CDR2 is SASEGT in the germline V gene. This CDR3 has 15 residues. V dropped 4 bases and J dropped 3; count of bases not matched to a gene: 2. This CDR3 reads CASSVTSGGTDTQYF. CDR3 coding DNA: TGTGCCAGCAGTGTCACTAGCGGGGGGACAGATACGCAGTATTTT.

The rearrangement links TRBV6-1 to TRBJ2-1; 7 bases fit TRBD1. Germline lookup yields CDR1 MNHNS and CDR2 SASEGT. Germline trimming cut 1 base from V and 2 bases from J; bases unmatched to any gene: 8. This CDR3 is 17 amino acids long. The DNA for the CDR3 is TGTGCCAGCAGTGAAGGAACTCGAGGGGGCGCCTACAATGAGCAGTTCTTC. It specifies CASSEGTRGGAYNEQFF.

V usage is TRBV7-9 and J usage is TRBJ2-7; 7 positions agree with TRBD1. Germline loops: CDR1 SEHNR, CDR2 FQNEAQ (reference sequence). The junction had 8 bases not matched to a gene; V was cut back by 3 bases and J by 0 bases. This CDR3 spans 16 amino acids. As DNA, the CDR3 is TGTGCCAGCAGCTTGACGGACAGGCCGAGCTCCTACGAGCAGTACTTC. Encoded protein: CASSLTDRPSSYEQYF.

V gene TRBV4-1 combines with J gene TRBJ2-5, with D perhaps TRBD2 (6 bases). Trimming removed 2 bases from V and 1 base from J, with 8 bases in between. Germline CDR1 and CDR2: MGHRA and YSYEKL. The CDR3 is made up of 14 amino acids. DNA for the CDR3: TGCGCCAGCAGCCAAAGACTAGTCCAAGAGACCCAGTACTTC. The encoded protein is CASSQRLVQETQYF.

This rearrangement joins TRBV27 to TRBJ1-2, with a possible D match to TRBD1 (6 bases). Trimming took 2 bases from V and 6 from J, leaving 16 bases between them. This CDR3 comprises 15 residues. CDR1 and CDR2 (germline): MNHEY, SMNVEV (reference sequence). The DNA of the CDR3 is TGTGCCAGCAGTTTAACGACAGGACCTCTCCATGGCTACACCTTC. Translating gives CASSLTTGPLHGYTF.

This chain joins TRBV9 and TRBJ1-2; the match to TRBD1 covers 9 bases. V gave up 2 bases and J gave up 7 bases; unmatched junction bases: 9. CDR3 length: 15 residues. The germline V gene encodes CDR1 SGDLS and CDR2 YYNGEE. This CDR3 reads CASSVTGQGIRGYTF. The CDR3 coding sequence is TGTGCCAGCAGCGTTACGGGACAGGGAATTCGTGGCTACACCTTC.

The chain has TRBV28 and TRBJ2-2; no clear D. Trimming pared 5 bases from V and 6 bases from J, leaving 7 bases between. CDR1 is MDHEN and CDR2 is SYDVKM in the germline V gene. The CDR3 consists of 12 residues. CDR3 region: CASSPPAGELFF. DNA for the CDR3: TGTGCCAGCAGTCCCCCGGCCGGGGAGCTGTTTTTT. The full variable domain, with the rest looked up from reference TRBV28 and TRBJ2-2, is DVKVTQSSRYLVKRTGEKVFLECVQDMDHENMFWYRQDPGLGLRLIYFSYDVKMKEKGDIPEGYSVSREKKERFSLILESASTNQTSMYLCASSPPAGELFFGEGSRLTVL.

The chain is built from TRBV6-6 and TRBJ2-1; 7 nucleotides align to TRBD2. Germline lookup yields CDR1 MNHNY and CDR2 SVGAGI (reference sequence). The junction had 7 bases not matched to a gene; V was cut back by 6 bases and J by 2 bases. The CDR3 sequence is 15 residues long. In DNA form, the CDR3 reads TGTGCCAGCAGAAGAGCGGGGTCGGCCTACAATGAGCAGTTCTTC. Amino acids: CASRRAGSAYNEQFF.

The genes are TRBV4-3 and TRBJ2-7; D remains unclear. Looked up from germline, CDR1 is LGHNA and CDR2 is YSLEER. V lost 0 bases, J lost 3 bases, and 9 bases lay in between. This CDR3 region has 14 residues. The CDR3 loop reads CASSQEGGLYEQYF. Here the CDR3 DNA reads TGCGCCAGCAGCCAAGAAGGCGGTCTCTACGAGCAGTACTTC.

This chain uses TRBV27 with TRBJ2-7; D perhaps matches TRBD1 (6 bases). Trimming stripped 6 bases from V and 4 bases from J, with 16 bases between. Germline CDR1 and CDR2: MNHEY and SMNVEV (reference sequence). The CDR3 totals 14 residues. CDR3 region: CASSRQAPGYEQYF. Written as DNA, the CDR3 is TGTGCCAGCAGCAGACAGGCCCCGGGGTACGAGCAGTACTTC.

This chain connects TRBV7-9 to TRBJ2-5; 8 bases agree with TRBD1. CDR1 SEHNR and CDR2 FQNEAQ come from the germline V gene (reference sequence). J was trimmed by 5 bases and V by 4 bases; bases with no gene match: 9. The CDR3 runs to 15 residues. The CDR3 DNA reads TGTGCCAGCAGCTCAGGGACAGGCGGAGTGGAGACCCAGTACTTC. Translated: CASSSGTGGVETQYF.

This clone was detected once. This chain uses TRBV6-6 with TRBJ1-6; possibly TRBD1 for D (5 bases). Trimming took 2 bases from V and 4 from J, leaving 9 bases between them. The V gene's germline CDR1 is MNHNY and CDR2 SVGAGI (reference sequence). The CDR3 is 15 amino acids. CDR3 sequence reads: CASSYTRQYNSPLHF. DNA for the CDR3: TGTGCCAGCAGTTACACCAGACAGTATAATTCACCCCTCCACTTT.

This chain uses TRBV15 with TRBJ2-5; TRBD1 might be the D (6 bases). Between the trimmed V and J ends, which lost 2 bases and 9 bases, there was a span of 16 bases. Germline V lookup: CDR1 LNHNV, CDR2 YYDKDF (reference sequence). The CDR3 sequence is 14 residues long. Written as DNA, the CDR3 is TGTGCCACCAGCAGACACATTCCAGGGGATCCCCAGTACTTC. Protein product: CATSRHIPGDPQYF.

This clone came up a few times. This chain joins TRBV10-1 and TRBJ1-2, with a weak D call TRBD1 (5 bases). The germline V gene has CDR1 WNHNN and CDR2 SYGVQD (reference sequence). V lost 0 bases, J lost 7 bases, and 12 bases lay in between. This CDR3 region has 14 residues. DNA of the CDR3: TGCGCCAGCAGTGAGTCGAGCCAGGGAGGTGGCTACACCTTC. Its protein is CASSESSQGGGYTF.

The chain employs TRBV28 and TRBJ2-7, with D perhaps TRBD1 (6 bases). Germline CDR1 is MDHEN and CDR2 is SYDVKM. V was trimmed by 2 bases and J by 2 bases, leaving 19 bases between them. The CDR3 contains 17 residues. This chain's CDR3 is CASSLRIPWDTTYEQYF. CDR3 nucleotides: TGTGCCAGCAGTTTACGTATCCCCTGGGACACAACCTACGAGCAGTACTTC. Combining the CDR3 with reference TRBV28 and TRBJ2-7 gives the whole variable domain DVKVTQSSRYLVKRTGEKVFLECVQDMDHENMFWYRQDPGLGLRLIYFSYDVKMKEKGDIPEGYSVSREKKERFSLILESASTNQTSMYLCASSLRIPWDTTYEQYFGPGTRLTVT.

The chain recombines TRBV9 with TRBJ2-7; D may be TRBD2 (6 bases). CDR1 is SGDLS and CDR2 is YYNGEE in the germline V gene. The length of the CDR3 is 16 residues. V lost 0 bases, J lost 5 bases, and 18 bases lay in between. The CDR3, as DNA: TGTGCCAGCAGCGTAGGTTCCGGACGGGAGTACCACGAGCAGTACTTC. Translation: CASSVGSGREYHEQYF.

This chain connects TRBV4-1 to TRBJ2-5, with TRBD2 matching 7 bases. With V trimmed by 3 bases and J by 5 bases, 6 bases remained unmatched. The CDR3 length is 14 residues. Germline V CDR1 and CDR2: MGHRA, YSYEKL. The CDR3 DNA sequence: TGCGCCAGCAGCCAGAAGGGAGGGGAGGAGACCCAGTACTTC. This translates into CASSQKGGEETQYF.

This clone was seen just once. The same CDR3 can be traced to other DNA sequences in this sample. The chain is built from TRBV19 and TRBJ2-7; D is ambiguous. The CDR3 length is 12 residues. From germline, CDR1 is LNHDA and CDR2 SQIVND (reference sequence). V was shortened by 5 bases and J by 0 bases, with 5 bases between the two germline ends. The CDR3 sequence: CASSPDSYEQYF. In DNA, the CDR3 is TGTGCCAGTAGTCCAGACTCCTACGAGCAGTACTTC.

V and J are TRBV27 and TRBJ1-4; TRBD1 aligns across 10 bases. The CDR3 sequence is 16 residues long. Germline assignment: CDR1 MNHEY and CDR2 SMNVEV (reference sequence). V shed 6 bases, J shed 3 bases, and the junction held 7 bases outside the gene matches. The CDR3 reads CASRLTGGFANEKLFF. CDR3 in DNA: TGTGCCAGCAGACTGACAGGGGGCTTTGCTAATGAAAAACTGTTTTTT.

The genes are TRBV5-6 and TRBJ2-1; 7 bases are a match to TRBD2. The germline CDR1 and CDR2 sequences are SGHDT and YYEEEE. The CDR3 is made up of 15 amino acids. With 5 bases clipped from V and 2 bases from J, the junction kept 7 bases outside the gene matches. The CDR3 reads CASSYRDYTYNEQFF. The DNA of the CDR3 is TGTGCCAGCAGTTACCGGGACTACACCTACAATGAGCAGTTCTTC.

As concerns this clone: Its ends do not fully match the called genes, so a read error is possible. The CDR3 DNA sequence: TGTGCCAGCAGTTTATCAAGTCCTGAGGCTTTCTTT. The encoded protein is CASSLSSPEAFF. V is TRBV28 and J is TRBJ1-1; D call uncertain. There are 12 residues in the CDR3. Germline V CDR1 and CDR2: MDHEN, SYDVKM. The full variable domain, completed using reference TRBV28 and TRBJ1-1, is DVKVTQSSRYLVKRTGEKVFLECVQDMDHENMFWYRQDPGLGLRLIYFSYDVKMKEKGDIPEGYSVSREKKERFSLILESASTNQTSMYLCASSLSSPEAFFGQGTRLTVV.

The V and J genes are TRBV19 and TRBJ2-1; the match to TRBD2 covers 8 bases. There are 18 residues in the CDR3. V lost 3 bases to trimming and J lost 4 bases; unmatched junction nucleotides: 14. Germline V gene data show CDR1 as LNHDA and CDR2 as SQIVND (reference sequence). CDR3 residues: CASSMSGLSGGRYNEQFF. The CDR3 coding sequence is TGTGCCAGTAGTATGTCGGGGCTAAGCGGGGGACGATACAATGAGCAGTTCTTC. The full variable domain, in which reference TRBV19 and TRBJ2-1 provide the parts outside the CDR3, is DGGITQSPKYLFRKEGQNVTLSCEQNLNHDAMYWYRQDPGQGLRLIYYSQIVNDFQKGDIAEGYSVSREKKESFPLTVTSAQKNPTAFYLCASSMSGLSGGRYNEQFFGPGTRLTVL.